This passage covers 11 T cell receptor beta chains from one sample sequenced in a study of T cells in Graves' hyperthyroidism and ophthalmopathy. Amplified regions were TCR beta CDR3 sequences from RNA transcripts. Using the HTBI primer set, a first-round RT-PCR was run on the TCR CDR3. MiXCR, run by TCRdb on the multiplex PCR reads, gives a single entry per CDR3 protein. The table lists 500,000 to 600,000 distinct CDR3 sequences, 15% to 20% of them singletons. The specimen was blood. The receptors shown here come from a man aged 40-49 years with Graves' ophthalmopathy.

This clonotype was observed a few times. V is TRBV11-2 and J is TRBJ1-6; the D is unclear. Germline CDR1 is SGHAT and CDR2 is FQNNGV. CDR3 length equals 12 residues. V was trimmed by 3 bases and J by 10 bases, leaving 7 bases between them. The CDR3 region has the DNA TGTGCCAGCAGCTTCGTCGGGTCACCCCTCCACTTT. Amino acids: CASSFVGSPLHF.

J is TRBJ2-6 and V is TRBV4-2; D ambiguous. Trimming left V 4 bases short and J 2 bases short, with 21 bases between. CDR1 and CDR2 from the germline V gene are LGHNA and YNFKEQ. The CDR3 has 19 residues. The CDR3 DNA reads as TGTGCCAGCAGCCCCCAAAGAGACGCGCTCACCCCTGGGGCCAACGTCCTGACTTTC. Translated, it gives CASSPQRDALTPGANVLTF.

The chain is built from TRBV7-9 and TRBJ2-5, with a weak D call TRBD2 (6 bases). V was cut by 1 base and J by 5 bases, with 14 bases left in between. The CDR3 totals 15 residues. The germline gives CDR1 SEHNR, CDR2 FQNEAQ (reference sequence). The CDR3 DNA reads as TGTGCCAGCAGCTTAGTGGGAGGCCTCGGGGAGACCCAGTACTTC. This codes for CASSLVGGLGETQYF.

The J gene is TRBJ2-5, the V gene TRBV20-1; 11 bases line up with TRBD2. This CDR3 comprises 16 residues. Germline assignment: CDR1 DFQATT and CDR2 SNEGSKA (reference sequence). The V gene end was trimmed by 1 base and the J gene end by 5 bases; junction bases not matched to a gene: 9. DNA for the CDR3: TGCAGTGCTAGAGCCTCTACTAGCGGGAGTTGGGAGACCCAGTACTTC. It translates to CSARASTSGSWETQYF.

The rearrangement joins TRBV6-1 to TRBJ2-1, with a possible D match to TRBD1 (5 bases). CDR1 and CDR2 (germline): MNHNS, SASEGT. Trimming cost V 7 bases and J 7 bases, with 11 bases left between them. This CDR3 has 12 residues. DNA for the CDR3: TGTGCCAGCACCCTGGGGCCAAATGAGCAGTTCTTC. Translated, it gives CASTLGPNEQFF.

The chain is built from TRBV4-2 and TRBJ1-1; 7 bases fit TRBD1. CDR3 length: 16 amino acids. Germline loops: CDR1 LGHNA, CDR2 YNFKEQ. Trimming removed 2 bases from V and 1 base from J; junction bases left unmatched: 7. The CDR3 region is CASSQIARTGNTEAFF. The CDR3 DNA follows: TGTGCCAGCAGCCAAATTGCTCGGACAGGGAACACTGAAGCTTTCTTT.

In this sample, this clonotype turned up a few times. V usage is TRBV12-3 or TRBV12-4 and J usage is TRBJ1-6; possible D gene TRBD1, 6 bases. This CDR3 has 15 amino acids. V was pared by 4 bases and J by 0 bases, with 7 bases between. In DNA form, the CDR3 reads TGTGCCAGCAGTTCAGGGGCCTCCTATAATTCACCCCTCCACTTT. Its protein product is CASSSGASYNSPLHF.

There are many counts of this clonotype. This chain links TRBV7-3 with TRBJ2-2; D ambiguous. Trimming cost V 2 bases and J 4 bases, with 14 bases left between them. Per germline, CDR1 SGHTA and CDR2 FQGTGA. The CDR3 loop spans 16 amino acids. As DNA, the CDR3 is TGTGCCAGCAGCTTATCAGGCACACACCTCACCGGGGAGCTGTTTTTT. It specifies CASSLSGTHLTGELFF. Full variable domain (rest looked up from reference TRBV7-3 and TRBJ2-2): GAGVSQTPSNKVTEKGKYVELRCDPISGHTALYWYRQSLGQGPEFLIYFQGTGAADDSGLPNDRFFAVRPEGSVSTLKIQRTERGDSAVYLCASSLSGTHLTGELFFGEGSRLTVL.

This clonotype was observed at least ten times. The DNA of the CDR3 is TGTGCCAGCAGCCATTCCAACACTGAAGCTTTCTTT. Protein sequence: CASSHSNTEAFF. The rearrangement links TRBV7-8 to TRBJ1-1; D gene ambiguous. Trimming pared 5 bases from V and 2 bases from J, leaving 6 bases between. Germline V gene lookup returns CDR1 SGHVS and CDR2 FQNEAQ. The CDR3 length is 12 residues.

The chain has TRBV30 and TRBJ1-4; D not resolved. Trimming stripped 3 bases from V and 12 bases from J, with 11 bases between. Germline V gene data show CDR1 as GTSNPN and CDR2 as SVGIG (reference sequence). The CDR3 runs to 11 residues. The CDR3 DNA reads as TGTGCCTGGAGCCCCTCAGAAGAACTGTTTTTT. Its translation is CAWSPSEELFF.

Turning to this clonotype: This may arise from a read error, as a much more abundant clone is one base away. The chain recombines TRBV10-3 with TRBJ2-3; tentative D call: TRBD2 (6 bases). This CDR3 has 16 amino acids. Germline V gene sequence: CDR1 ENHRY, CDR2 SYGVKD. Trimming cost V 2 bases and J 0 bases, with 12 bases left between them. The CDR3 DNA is TGTGCCATCAGTGAGGGGAGGAGGACTAGCACAGATACGCAGTATTTT. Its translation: CAISEGRRTSTDTQYF.